The entry that follows covers one TCR beta chain sequence. Its specificity is not known. Data came from immunoSEQ multiplex PCR; TCRdb stores just in-frame clones and leaves some out. The data contain 30,000 to 40,000 clones, 72% of them singletons. This specimen belongs to a study of vaccination effects on CD4 cells after COVID-19. Between the trimmed V and J ends, which lost 3 bases and 5 bases, there was a span of 7 bases. The CDR3 consists of 13 residues. ViraFEST used viral peptide pools to expand antigen-specific CD4+ T cells before sequencing. Cultured cells yielded isolated CD4+ T cells after 10 days. Either the mRNA-1273 or the BNT162b2 vaccine was given to participants as two doses.

Sample: CD4+ T cells from PBMCs cultured with HCoV-229E spike peptides, taken after COVID-19 vaccination. The receptor was isolated from a human donor who received a COVID-19 vaccine. This chain uses TRBV12-3 or TRBV12-4 with TRBJ2-2; no reliable D call. CDR3 protein: CASSFHGTGELFF. The CDR3 DNA follows: TGTGCCAGCAGTTTTCATGGTACCGGGGAGCTGTTTTTT.